The next 14 T cell receptor beta chains were all read from a single sample in a study of cytomegalovirus exposure and HLA in healthy donors. PCR amplification relied on 60 Vbeta primers (plus 13 Jbeta primers). Assay used: immunoSEQ multiplex PCR; TCRdb lists only in-frame clones, some missing. This sample has about 190,000 clones, with over 70% found just once. The sample taken for sequencing was PBMCs. Receptor source: a woman under 40 in good health and CMV-seropositive.

In this sample, this clone turned up once. V and J are TRBV6-5 and TRBJ1-1; no clear D gene. Germline V gives CDR1 MNHEY, CDR2 SVGAGI. The ends were cut back, 2 bases at V and 1 base at J, with 8 bases in the middle. The CDR3 covers 14 residues. CDR3 nucleotide sequence: TGTGCCAGCAGTTACGTACGGTCGAACACTGAAGCTTTCTTT. Translation gives CASSYVRSNTEAFF.

V is TRBV10-2 and J is TRBJ2-7; TRBD1 aligns across 7 bases. This CDR3 is built from 13 residues. Germline values: CDR1 WSHSY, CDR2 SAAADI. The ends lost 8 bases at V and 3 bases at J; junction bases unmatched: 7. The CDR3 sequence is CASGPGQHYEQYF. The DNA of the CDR3 is TGCGCCAGCGGACCGGGACAGCACTACGAGCAGTACTTC.

V is TRBV6-5 and J is TRBJ1-1; D is unclear. Trimming took off 5 bases at V and 1 base at J, with 14 bases between the two ends. This CDR3 is built from 15 residues. Germline lookup yields CDR1 MNHEY and CDR2 SVGAGI. The CDR3, as DNA: TGTGCCAGCAGTACCATACACCGGAGGAACACTGAAGCTTTCTTT. Translated, it gives CASSTIHRRNTEAFF.

The chain employs TRBV5-6 and TRBJ2-2, with TRBD1 identical over 10 bases. The V gene's germline CDR1 is SGHDT and CDR2 YYEEEE. The CDR3 extends over 15 amino acids. J was trimmed by 4 bases and V by 0 bases; bases with no gene match: 0. The CDR3 sequence is CASSLGDRGTGELFF. The CDR3 DNA is TGTGCCAGCAGCTTGGGGGACAGGGGCACCGGGGAGCTGTTTTTT.

This rearrangement joins TRBV6-1 to TRBJ1-6, with 7 bases identical to TRBD1. J lost 8 bases, V lost 0 bases, and 4 bases had no gene match. Germline loops: CDR1 MNHNS, CDR2 SASEGT. The CDR3 is 15 amino acids. The CDR3 bases are TGTGCCAGCAGTGAAGCCGGGACAGCATATTCACCCCTCCACTTT. This translates into CASSEAGTAYSPLHF.

The chain carries TRBV6-5 and TRBJ2-2; weak D call: TRBD1 (6 bases). The CDR3 consists of 14 residues. From germline, CDR1 is MNHEY and CDR2 SVGAGI. V dropped 8 bases and J dropped 0 bases, with 10 bases sitting between them. CDR3 region: CASAWTANTGELFF. As DNA, the CDR3 is TGTGCCAGCGCCTGGACAGCGAACACCGGGGAGCTGTTTTTT.

The gene calls are TRBV27 and TRBJ1-3, with 8 nucleotides matching TRBD1. The CDR3 consists of 15 residues. V lost 0 bases, J lost 4 bases, and 2 bases stayed unmatched. Germline V lookup: CDR1 MNHEY, CDR2 SMNVEV (reference sequence). CDR3: CASSLSDRVGNTIYF. CDR3 bases: TGTGCCAGCAGTTTATCGGACAGGGTCGGAAACACCATATATTTT.

The chain has TRBV27 and TRBJ2-3; no definite D call. Trimming took 6 bases from V and 3 from J, leaving 7 bases between them. Germline V gene sequence: CDR1 MNHEY, CDR2 SMNVEV (reference sequence). CDR3 length: 12 amino acids. The CDR3 protein is CASRTLTDTQYF. The DNA for the CDR3 is TGTGCCAGCAGGACTCTGACAGATACGCAGTATTTT.

The chain is built from TRBV9 and TRBJ2-6, with TRBD2 identical over 12 bases. Germline V gives CDR1 SGDLS, CDR2 YYNGEE. The CDR3 is 18 residues long. V was pared by 0 bases and J by 2 bases, with 3 bases of the junction left unmatched. The CDR3 nucleotides read TGTGCCAGCAGCGTAGGTCGACTAGCGGGAGCTGGGGCCAACGTCCTGACTTTC. This gives the protein CASSVGRLAGAGANVLTF.

This clone was seen only a few times. This sequence joins TRBV18 and TRBJ1-1; 8 nucleotides align to TRBD1. Losses at the gene ends were 3 bases for V and 5 bases for J; bases not matched to a gene: 5. Germline CDR1 and CDR2: KGHSH and LQKENI. The CDR3 runs to 14 residues. CDR3 in DNA: TGTGCCAGCTCACCTCGACAGGGGCAGACTGAAGCTTTCTTT. Its protein product is CASSPRQGQTEAFF.

The V call is TRBV28, the J call TRBJ2-7, with D perhaps matching TRBD2 (6 bases). V shed 8 bases and J shed 6 bases, with 23 bases lying between them. The CDR3 consists of 15 residues. CDR1 MDHEN and CDR2 SYDVKM come from the germline V gene. CDR3 sequence (DNA): TGTGCCAGCGGGACTCTCGGGACCGCGATGGGCGAGCAGTACTTC. Translation gives CASGTLGTAMGEQYF.

This chain connects TRBV4-1 to TRBJ2-4; 9 nucleotides align to TRBD2. Germline V gene data show CDR1 as MGHRA and CDR2 as YSYEKL. CDR3 length: 19 amino acids. J was trimmed by 2 bases and V by 1 base; bases with no gene match: 12. The CDR3 region has the DNA TGCGCCAGCAGCCAAGCCCGTAGCGGGAGAACTGGGACCAAAAACATTCAGTACTTC. Translation: CASSQARSGRTGTKNIQYF.

The chain carries TRBV5-4 and TRBJ1-1; TRBD1 might be the D (6 bases). Germline CDR1 reads SGHNT; CDR2 reads YYREEE (reference sequence). This CDR3 is built from 15 residues. V gave up 2 bases and J gave up 8 bases, with 19 bases separating them. The chain's CDR3 is CASSFETGRPLEAFF. CDR3 sequence (DNA): TGTGCCAGCAGCTTTGAGACAGGCCGGCCCCTAGAAGCTTTCTTT.

This clone came up many times. V usage is TRBV6-5 and J usage is TRBJ2-1; D is undetermined. The CDR3 has 15 amino acids. Trimming took off 6 bases at V and 1 base at J, with 13 bases between the two ends. From germline, CDR1 is MNHEY and CDR2 SVGAGI. The CDR3 spells CASSPTIGSYNEQFF. Here the CDR3 DNA reads TGTGCCAGCAGCCCTACCATCGGTTCCTACAATGAGCAGTTCTTC.